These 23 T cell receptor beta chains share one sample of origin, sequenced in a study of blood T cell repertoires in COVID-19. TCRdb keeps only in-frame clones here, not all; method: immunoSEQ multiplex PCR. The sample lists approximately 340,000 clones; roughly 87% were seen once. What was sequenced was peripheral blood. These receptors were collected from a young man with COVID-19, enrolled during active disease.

The CDR3 DNA sequence: TGTGCCAGCAGTCCTCTGTTTTGGGCGGTGGAGGGGGAGACCCAGTACTTC. Encoded protein: CASSPLFWAVEGETQYF. The rearrangement joins TRBV7-9 to TRBJ2-5; TRBD2 is a possible D gene (6 bases). The germline V gene has CDR1 SEHNR and CDR2 FQNEAQ (reference sequence). The CDR3 is made up of 17 amino acids. V gave up 6 bases and J gave up 5 bases, with 25 bases separating them.

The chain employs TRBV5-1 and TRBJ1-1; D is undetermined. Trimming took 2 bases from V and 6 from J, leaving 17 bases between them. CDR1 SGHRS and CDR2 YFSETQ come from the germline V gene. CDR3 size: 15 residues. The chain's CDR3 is CASSFATGAVSEAFF. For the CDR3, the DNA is TGCGCCAGCAGCTTCGCAACGGGAGCTGTTTCTGAAGCTTTCTTT.

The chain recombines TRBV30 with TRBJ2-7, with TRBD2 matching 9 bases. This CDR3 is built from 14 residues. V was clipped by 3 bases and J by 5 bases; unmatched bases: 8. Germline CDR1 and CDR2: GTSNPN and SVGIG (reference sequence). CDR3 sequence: CAWRYSGSSHEQYF. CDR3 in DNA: TGTGCCTGGAGGTATAGCGGGAGTTCCCACGAGCAGTACTTC.

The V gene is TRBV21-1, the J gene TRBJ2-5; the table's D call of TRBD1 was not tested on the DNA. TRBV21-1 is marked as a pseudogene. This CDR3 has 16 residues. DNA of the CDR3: TGTGCCAGCAGCAAAGACAGGGGGCTCGACCAAGAGACCCAGTACTTC. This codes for CASSKDRGLDQETQYF.

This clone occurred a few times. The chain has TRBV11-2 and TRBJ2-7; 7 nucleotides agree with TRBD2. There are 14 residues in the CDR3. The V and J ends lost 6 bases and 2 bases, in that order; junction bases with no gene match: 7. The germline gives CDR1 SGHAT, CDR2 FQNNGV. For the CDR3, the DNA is TGTGCCAGCAGGGGGGGGACCTCGACCTACGAGCAGTACTTC. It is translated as CASRGGTSTYEQYF.

Written as DNA, the CDR3 is TGTGCCACCAGCAGAGGGGGCCTAGCGGGATCGTTAGAGACCCAGTACTTC. Its protein product is CATSRGGLAGSLETQYF. The chain carries TRBV15 and TRBJ2-5; 9 nucleotides align to TRBD2. This CDR3 has 17 residues. Germline loops: CDR1 LNHNV, CDR2 YYDKDF (reference sequence). After removal of 1 base from V and 4 bases from J, the junction contained 10 bases not matched to a gene.

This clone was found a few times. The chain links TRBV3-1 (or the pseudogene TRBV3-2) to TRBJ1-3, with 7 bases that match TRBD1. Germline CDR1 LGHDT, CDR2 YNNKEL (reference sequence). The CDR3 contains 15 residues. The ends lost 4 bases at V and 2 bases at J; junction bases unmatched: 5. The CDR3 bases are TGTGCCAGCAGCCCTCAGGGGGGCGCTGGAAACACCATATATTTT. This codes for CASSPQGGAGNTIYF.

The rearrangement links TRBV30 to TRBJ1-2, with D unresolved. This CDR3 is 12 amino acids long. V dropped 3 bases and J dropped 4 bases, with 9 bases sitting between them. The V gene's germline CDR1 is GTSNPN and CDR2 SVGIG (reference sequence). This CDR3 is CAWSEGLYGYTF. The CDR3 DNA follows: TGTGCCTGGAGCGAGGGCCTCTATGGCTACACCTTC.

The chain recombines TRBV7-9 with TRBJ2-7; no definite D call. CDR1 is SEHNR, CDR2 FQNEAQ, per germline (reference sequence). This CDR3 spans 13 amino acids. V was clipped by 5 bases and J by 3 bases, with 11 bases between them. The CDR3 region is CASSQRTDYEQYF. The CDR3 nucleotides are TGTGCCAGCAGCCAGAGAACAGACTACGAGCAGTACTTC.

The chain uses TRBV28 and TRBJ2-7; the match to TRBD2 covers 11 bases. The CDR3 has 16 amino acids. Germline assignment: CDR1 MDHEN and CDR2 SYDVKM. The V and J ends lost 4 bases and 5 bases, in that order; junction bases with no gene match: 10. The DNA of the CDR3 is TGTGCCAGCAGTTCCCCCTCTAGCGGGAGGAACCACGAGCAGTACTTC. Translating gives CASSSPSSGRNHEQYF.

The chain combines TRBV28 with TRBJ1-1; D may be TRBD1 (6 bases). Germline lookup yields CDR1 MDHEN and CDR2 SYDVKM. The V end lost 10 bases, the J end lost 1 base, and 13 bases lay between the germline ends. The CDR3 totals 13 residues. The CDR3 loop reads CATRTAANTEAFF. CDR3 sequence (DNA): TGTGCCACCCGGACAGCCGCGAACACTGAAGCTTTCTTT.

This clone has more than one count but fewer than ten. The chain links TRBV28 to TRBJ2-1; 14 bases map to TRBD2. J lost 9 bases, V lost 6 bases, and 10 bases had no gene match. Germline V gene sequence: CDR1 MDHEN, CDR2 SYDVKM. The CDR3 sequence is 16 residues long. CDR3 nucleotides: TGTGCCAGCAGCATGGGGGGGACTAGCGGGAGAAGTGAGCAGTTCTTC. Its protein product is CASSMGGTSGRSEQFF.

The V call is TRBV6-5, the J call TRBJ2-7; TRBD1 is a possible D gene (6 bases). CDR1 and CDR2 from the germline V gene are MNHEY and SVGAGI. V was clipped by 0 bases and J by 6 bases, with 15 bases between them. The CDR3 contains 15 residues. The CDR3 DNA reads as TGTGCCAGCAGTTACTCGAGCAGGGGCGGCGCCGAGCAGTACTTC. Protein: CASSYSSRGGAEQYF.

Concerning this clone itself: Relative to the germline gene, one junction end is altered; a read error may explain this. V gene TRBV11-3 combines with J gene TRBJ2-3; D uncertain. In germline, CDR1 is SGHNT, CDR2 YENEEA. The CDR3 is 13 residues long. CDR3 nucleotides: TGTGCCAGCAGCTTTTCCCCCACAAATACGCAGTATTTT. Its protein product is CASSFSPTNTQYF.

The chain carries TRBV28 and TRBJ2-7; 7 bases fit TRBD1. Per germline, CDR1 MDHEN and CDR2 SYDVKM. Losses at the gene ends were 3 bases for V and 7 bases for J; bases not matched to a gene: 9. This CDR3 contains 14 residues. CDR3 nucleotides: TGTGCCAGCAGTTTCGGGACAGACTTGGGAGAGCAGTACTTC. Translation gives CASSFGTDLGEQYF. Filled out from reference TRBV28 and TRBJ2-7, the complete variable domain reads DVKVTQSSRYLVKRTGEKVFLECVQDMDHENMFWYRQDPGLGLRLIYFSYDVKMKEKGDIPEGYSVSREKKERFSLILESASTNQTSMYLCASSFGTDLGEQYFGPGTRLTVT.

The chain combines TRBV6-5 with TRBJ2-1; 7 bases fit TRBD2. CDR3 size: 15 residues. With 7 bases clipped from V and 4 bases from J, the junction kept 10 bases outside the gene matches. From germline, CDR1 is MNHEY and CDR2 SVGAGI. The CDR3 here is CASTRSGDFYNEQFF. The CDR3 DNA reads TGTGCCAGCACCAGAAGCGGGGACTTTTACAATGAGCAGTTCTTC.

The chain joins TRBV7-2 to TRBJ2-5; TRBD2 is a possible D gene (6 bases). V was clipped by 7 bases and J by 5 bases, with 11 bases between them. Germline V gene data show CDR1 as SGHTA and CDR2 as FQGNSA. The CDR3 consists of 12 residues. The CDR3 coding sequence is TGTGCCAGCACCATAGGAGGGGAGACCCAGTACTTC. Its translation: CASTIGGETQYF.

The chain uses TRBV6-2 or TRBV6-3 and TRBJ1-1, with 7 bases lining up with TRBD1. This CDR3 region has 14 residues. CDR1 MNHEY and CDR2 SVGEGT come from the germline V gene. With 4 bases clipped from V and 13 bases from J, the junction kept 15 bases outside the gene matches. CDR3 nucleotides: TGTGCCAGCAGTTTTACAGGGGCGCACACCGATTTTTTCTTT. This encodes CASSFTGAHTDFFF.

The CDR3 DNA reads TGTGCCAGCAGCCAAGAACGACAGGGACGCTCTGGAAACACCATATATTTT. Translation: CASSQERQGRSGNTIYF. The J gene is TRBJ1-3, the V gene TRBV4-2; 7 bases are shared with TRBD1. Germline assignment: CDR1 LGHNA and CDR2 YNFKEQ. J lost 0 bases, V lost 0 bases, and 5 bases had no gene match. This CDR3 is built from 17 residues.

Here the CDR3 reads CASSLRTGRNQPQHF. DNA for the CDR3: TGTGCCAGCAGTTTAAGGACAGGGAGGAATCAGCCCCAGCATTTT. V usage is TRBV28 and J usage is TRBJ1-5; 8 bases are a match to TRBD1. The germline CDR1 and CDR2 sequences are MDHEN and SYDVKM. Germline trimming cut 2 bases from V and 4 bases from J; bases unmatched to any gene: 4. The CDR3 length is 15 residues.

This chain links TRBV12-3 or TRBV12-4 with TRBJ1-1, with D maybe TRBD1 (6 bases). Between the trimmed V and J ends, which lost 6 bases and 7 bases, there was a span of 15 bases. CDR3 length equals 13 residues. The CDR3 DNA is TGTGCCAGCAGCTATAACAGGGCCAGTGAAGCTTTCTTT. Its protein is CASSYNRASEAFF.

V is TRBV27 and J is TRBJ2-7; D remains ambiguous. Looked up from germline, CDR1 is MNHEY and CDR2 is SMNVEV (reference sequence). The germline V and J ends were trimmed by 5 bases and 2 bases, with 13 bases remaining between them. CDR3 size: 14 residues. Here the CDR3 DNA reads TGTGCCAGCAGTCCAGGCACCGGCCCCTACGAGCAGTACTTC. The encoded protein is CASSPGTGPYEQYF.

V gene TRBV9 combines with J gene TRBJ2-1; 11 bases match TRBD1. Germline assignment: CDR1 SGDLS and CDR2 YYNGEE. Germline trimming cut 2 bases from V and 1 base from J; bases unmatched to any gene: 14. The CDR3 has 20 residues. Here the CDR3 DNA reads TGTGCCAGCAGCGTCTTCGGGACAGGGGGACTAGCTGGGTCCTACAATGAGCAGTTCTTC. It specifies CASSVFGTGGLAGSYNEQFF.